This record looks at one T cell receptor (beta chain) sequence and its context. Its antigen is currently unknown. A sample-barcoded 5' primer and a J-beta primer mix were used in a second PCR of roughly 7 to 12 cycles. Every cDNA molecule bore a tag from a template-switch adaptor containing 12 random nucleotides. TCRdb used MiXCR to reprocess the 5' RACE reads, holding one entry per CDR3 protein. The sample yields about 1.6 million distinct CDR3 sequences, approximately 32% seen once. This CDR3 has 17 amino acids. Germline-derived CDR1 and CDR2 are MNHNS and SASEGT. The V gene end was trimmed by 3 bases and the J gene end by 1 base; junction bases not matched to a gene: 7. The entry originates in a study of blood T cells in healthy people across ages. Study-wide results and caveats: Long-lived and aged donors differed, with more naive CD4+ cells and higher diversity in the long-lived.

The clonotype comes from a woman aged 25 to 39 in good health. Sequencing was done on a sample of blood. V gene TRBV6-1 combines with J gene TRBJ2-2, with TRBD2 identical over 8 bases. The CDR3: CASSDDPGLENTGELFF. In DNA, the CDR3 is TGTGCCAGCAGTGACGATCCGGGACTAGAGAACACCGGGGAGCTGTTTTTT.